This T cell receptor beta chain was captured in a study of T cell repertoires in cytomegalovirus infection. Across the whole study: CMV epitopes in the study were HLA-C-restricted (recently identified) and HLA-B-restricted (well studied). Public TCR beta signatures were indicative of both CMV infection and a matching HLA type. Overall study findings and caveats: Ex vivo responses were dominated by HLA-C-restricted CMV-specific TCR beta clonotypes. Cumulative public TCR beta family frequency identified carriers of CMV plus the relevant HLA.

V lost 5 bases, J lost 5 bases, and 18 bases lay in between. This CDR3 contains 15 residues. Germline CDR1 MNHEY, CDR2 SVGAGI. Comments on this clonotype: Its matching antigen is unknown.

TCRdb re-analysed the reads in MiXCR, keeping a single row per CDR3 protein. The table records about 830,000 distinct CDR3 sequences, approximately 32% of them present only once. J is TRBJ2-5 and V is TRBV6-5; a weak D match, TRBD2 (6 bases). The receptor's source is a human donor in good health (CMV status not recorded). Some clones in this sample may be carry-over from other donors' samples. The sequences come from cultured CD8+ T cells from PBMCs, collected from culture after CMV antigen stimulation. CDR3: CASSPGLSNAETQYF. The CDR3 DNA is TGTGCCAGCAGTCCGGGACTCTCAAATGCGGAGACCCAGTACTTC.